The 2 T cell receptor beta chains listed next were all sequenced from one sample in a study of identical twins. A single record per CDR3 protein comes from TCRdb applying MiXCR to the 5' RACE reads. The repertoire holds 1.5 million to 2 million distinct CDR3 sequences, with around 29% as singletons. The sample taken for sequencing was cord blood. These receptors were taken from a newborn girl in good health.

This clonotype was seen ten or more times. The genes are TRBV28 and TRBJ1-5; D may be TRBD1 (5 bases). Germline CDR1 reads MDHEN; CDR2 reads SYDVKM. Deletions cut 2 bases from V and 3 bases from J, with 23 bases between. The CDR3 has 19 amino acids. The CDR3 coding sequence is TGTGCCAGCAGTTTAGTGAGGAGGGGCGGACATTTATTCAATCAGCCCCAGCATTTT. Protein sequence: CASSLVRRGGHLFNQPQHF. Together with reference TRBV28 and TRBJ1-5, the CDR3 gives the full variable domain: DVKVTQSSRYLVKRTGEKVFLECVQDMDHENMFWYRQDPGLGLRLIYFSYDVKMKEKGDIPEGYSVSREKKERFSLILESASTNQTSMYLCASSLVRRGGHLFNQPQHFGDGTRLSIL.

This clonotype was observed a few times. The V gene is TRBV12-5, the J gene TRBJ2-2, with TRBD2 matching over 11 bases. The CDR3 covers 15 residues. The junction had 3 bases not matched to a gene; V was cut back by 3 bases and J by 6 bases. CDR1 and CDR2 from the germline V gene are LGHNT and FRNRAP. CDR3 nucleotides: TGTGCTAGTGGTTTACAACTAGCGGGAGCCGGGGAGCTGTTTTTT. Encoded protein: CASGLQLAGAGELFF.